The 29 T cell receptor beta chains presented below share a single source sample, sequenced in a study of T cells in Graves' hyperthyroidism and ophthalmopathy. The source material, RNA transcripts, was used to amplify TCR beta CDR3 regions. The TCR CDR3 first-round RT-PCR relied on the HTBI primer set. TCRdb redid the calling of the multiplex PCR reads with MiXCR, one entry per CDR3 protein. Of nearly 110,000 distinct CDR3 sequences in the sample, approximately 16% were seen once. The sample consisted of blood. These receptors were taken from a woman in her forties or fifties with Graves' hyperthyroidism.

This clonotype has at least ten counts. V is TRBV3-1 and J is TRBJ1-4; D unresolved. The CDR3 runs 14 residues. Trimming shortened V by 0 bases and J by 8 bases, and 10 bases separated the two germline ends. The V gene's germline CDR1 is LGHDT and CDR2 YNNKEL (reference sequence). For the CDR3, the DNA is TGTGCCAGCAGCCAAGAAGTTATGCCCGAAAAACTGTTTTTT. Its translation: CASSQEVMPEKLFF.

This clonotype was observed at least ten times. The J gene is TRBJ2-3, the V gene TRBV4-1; D unresolved. In germline, CDR1 is MGHRA, CDR2 YSYEKL. The CDR3 covers 13 residues. The V and J ends lost 5 bases and 6 bases respectively, with 12 bases between them. The CDR3 bases are TGCGCCAGCAGCGAAAGACAACCTGATACGCAGTATTTT. The encoded protein is CASSERQPDTQYF.

The genes are TRBV3-1 and TRBJ1-1; TRBD1 aligns across 7 bases. V shed 4 bases, J shed 3 bases, and the junction held 14 bases outside the gene matches. This CDR3 region has 17 residues. Looked up from germline, CDR1 is LGHDT and CDR2 is YNNKEL (reference sequence). The CDR3 reads CASSPGRWRGQHTEAFF. CDR3 sequence (DNA): TGTGCCAGCAGCCCTGGAAGATGGAGGGGGCAGCACACTGAAGCTTTCTTT.

This clonotype showed up many times. The chain uses TRBV5-1 and TRBJ1-4; D perhaps matches TRBD1 (5 bases). The V gene lost 3 bases and the J gene lost 6 bases, with 12 bases spanning the gap. The germline CDR1 and CDR2 sequences are SGHRS and YFSETQ. The CDR3 runs to 14 residues. CDR3 residues: CASSSKGSDEKLFF. The CDR3 DNA reads TGCGCCAGCAGCTCAAAGGGGTCGGATGAAAAACTGTTTTTT.

This clonotype was seen many times. The chain has TRBV5-5 and TRBJ1-3; D ambiguous. CDR3 length: 15 residues. Germline V gene lookup returns CDR1 SGHKS and CDR2 YYEKEE (reference sequence). V was cut by 2 bases and J by 0 bases, with 9 bases left in between. DNA of the CDR3: TGTGCCAGCAGCTTTGGACGACTCTCTGGAAACACCATATATTTT. Residues: CASSFGRLSGNTIYF.

J is TRBJ2-1 and V is TRBV29-1; 14 bases line up with TRBD2. Germline CDR1 and CDR2: SQVTM and ANQGSEA. The V and J ends lost 6 bases and 7 bases, in that order; junction bases with no gene match: 5. The CDR3 totals 14 residues. Written as DNA, the CDR3 is TGCAGCGTGCCGGGACTAGCGGGAGTAAATGAGCAGTTCTTC. Translating gives CSVPGLAGVNEQFF.

The CDR3 reads CASSSPAEQFF. The DNA of the CDR3 is TGCGCCAGCAGCTCTCCAGCTGAGCAGTTCTTC. The J gene is TRBJ2-1, the V gene TRBV5-1; D call uncertain. The germline gives CDR1 SGHRS, CDR2 YFSETQ. The CDR3 is 11 amino acids. V lost 3 bases and J lost 9, with 7 bases in between.

V gene TRBV20-1 combines with J gene TRBJ1-2, with D possibly being TRBD1 (6 bases). Germline V gene data show CDR1 as DFQATT and CDR2 as SNEGSKA (reference sequence). Trimming took off 0 bases at V and 8 bases at J, with 10 bases between the two ends. This CDR3 contains 12 residues. The CDR3 is CSARDRDRGYTF. The CDR3, as DNA: TGCAGTGCTAGAGATCGCGACAGGGGCTACACCTTC.

Ten or more counts support this clonotype. The genes are TRBV6-1 and TRBJ2-7; TRBD1 aligns across 9 bases. V lost 6 bases and J lost 0; bases outside the gene matches: 9. The CDR3 sequence is 16 residues long. CDR1 is MNHNS, CDR2 SASEGT, per germline. The DNA for the CDR3 is TGTGCCAGCAGCCTCTCACAGGGGGCTAGCTCCTACGAGCAGTACGTC. Translation gives CASSLSQGASSYEQYV.

V usage is TRBV7-3 and J usage is TRBJ2-3; D is tentatively TRBD1 or TRBD2 (5 bases each). The CDR3 runs to 15 residues. The V gene lost 2 bases and the J gene lost 0 bases, with 9 bases spanning the gap. The germline V gene encodes CDR1 SGHTA and CDR2 FQGTGA. The CDR3 DNA follows: TGTGCCAGCAGCTTATGGGGGAGTAGCACAGATACGCAGTATTTT. This sequence encodes CASSLWGSSTDTQYF.

This clonotype was counted many times. The gene calls are TRBV4-1 and TRBJ2-3; no reliable D call. The germline V gene has CDR1 MGHRA and CDR2 YSYEKL. V was cut by 0 bases and J by 1 base, with 11 bases left in between. The CDR3 contains 16 residues. CDR3 bases: TGCGCCAGCAGCCAAGAGGCCAGTGGGGGCACAGATACGCAGTATTTT. This translates into CASSQEASGGTDTQYF.

This clonotype has at least ten counts. The CDR3 DNA sequence: TGCAGCGTTGAATTGTGGGACAGTCGATCGGACGGCGATGGCTACACCTTC. The encoded protein is CSVELWDSRSDGDGYTF. The chain employs TRBV29-1 and TRBJ1-2, with TRBD1 identical over 7 bases. The V gene's germline CDR1 is SQVTM and CDR2 ANQGSEA. The CDR3 has 17 amino acids. The J segment lost 6 bases and the V segment lost 2 bases, leaving 18 bases of the junction unmatched.

This clonotype occurred many times. For the CDR3, the DNA is TGTGCCAGCAGTATAACTTTTTCGGGGACAGACAATCAGCCCCAGCATTTT. Translation: CASSITFSGTDNQPQHF. The chain has TRBV6-1 and TRBJ1-5, with 7 bases matching TRBD1. CDR1 and CDR2 (germline): MNHNS, SASEGT. The CDR3 contains 17 residues. The V gene end was trimmed by 5 bases and the J gene end by 3 bases; junction bases not matched to a gene: 13.

This clonotype was recorded many times. The chain employs TRBV30 and TRBJ2-1; TRBD1 is a possible D gene (5 bases). V was cut by 1 base and J by 6 bases, with 10 bases left in between. This CDR3 contains 13 residues. Germline V CDR1 and CDR2: GTSNPN, SVGIG (reference sequence). CDR3 residues: CAWSANRINEQFF. CDR3 sequence (DNA): TGTGCCTGGAGTGCAAACAGGATCAATGAGCAGTTCTTC.

This clonotype was detected ten times or more. This chain joins TRBV20-1 and TRBJ2-7; 7 bases are a match to TRBD2. V lost 1 base, J lost 6 bases, and 9 bases stayed unmatched. CDR1 is DFQATT and CDR2 is SNEGSKA in the germline V gene (reference sequence). The CDR3 covers 14 residues. In DNA form, the CDR3 reads TGCAGTGCTAGAGGGGTCGGGAGGAATATCGAGCAGTACTTC. It translates to CSARGVGRNIEQYF.

This clonotype was counted at least ten times. The genes are TRBV20-1 and TRBJ1-5, with D unclear. Germline-derived CDR1 and CDR2 are DFQATT and SNEGSKA (reference sequence). Trimming took 0 bases from V and 3 from J, leaving 9 bases between them. The CDR3 consists of 14 residues. CDR3 sequence (DNA): TGCAGTGCTAGAGATGTCGGAAACAATCAGCCCCAGCATTTT. It codes for CSARDVGNNQPQHF.

This clonotype was recorded many times. The V call is TRBV5-1, the J call TRBJ2-1; 11 nucleotides line up with TRBD2. CDR1 SGHRS and CDR2 YFSETQ come from the germline V gene. The CDR3 sequence is 15 residues long. V trimming: 4 bases; J trimming: 6 bases; junction bases outside the gene matches: 6. For the CDR3, the DNA is TGCGCCAGCAGCGTGCAAGGACTAGCGGGCAATGAGCAGTTCTTC. Its translation: CASSVQGLAGNEQFF.

There are many counts of this clonotype. Compared with germline, one end of the junction differs, possibly owing to a read error. CDR3 region: CASSLDGLSYNEQSF. CDR3 nucleotide sequence: TGTGCCAGCAGCTTAGATGGGCTATCCTACAATGAGCAGTCCTTC. The chain links TRBV11-2 to TRBJ2-1; D is unresolved. The CDR3 consists of 15 residues. From germline, CDR1 is SGHAT and CDR2 FQNNGV.

This clonotype was seen many times. The gene calls are TRBV7-2 and TRBJ2-1; D gene unclear. The V gene lost 2 bases and the J gene lost 5 bases, with 10 bases spanning the gap. This CDR3 has 14 residues. The V gene's germline CDR1 is SGHTA and CDR2 FQGNSA. The CDR3 nucleotides read TGTGCCAGCAGCTTAATGGCGGCACACAATGAGCAGTTCTTC. Translation gives CASSLMAAHNEQFF.

This clonotype is deemed medium-sized. The chain combines TRBV3-1 with TRBJ2-7, with 7 bases aligning to TRBD2. The germline V gene encodes CDR1 LGHDT and CDR2 YNNKEL (reference sequence). The junction had 11 bases not matched to a gene; V was cut back by 4 bases and J by 2 bases. This CDR3 contains 16 residues. Written as DNA, the CDR3 is TGTGCCAGCAGCCCTCTTATCGGACTAGGGGCCTACGAGCAGTACGTC. Residues: CASSPLIGLGAYEQYV.

This clonotype turned up a few times. V gene TRBV20-1 combines with J gene TRBJ2-1, with 13 bases that match TRBD2. This CDR3 region has 16 residues. Germline V gene lookup returns CDR1 DFQATT and CDR2 SNEGSKA (reference sequence). With V trimmed by 6 bases and J by 8 bases, 13 bases remained unmatched. The CDR3 DNA is TGCAGTGCCCCCGGGACCGGGACTAGCGGGACTGATGAGCAGTTCTTC. It is translated as CSAPGTGTSGTDEQFF.

The sample holds many counts of this clonotype. The J gene is TRBJ1-1, the V gene TRBV2; 10 nucleotides align to TRBD1. With V trimmed by 4 bases and J by 2 bases, 1 base remained unmatched. The length of the CDR3 is 14 residues. Germline CDR1 is SNHLY and CDR2 is FYNNEI. For the CDR3, the DNA is TGTGCCAGCAGTGGACAGGGGGCCAACACTGAAGCTTTCTTT. It codes for CASSGQGANTEAFF.

By proportion, this clonotype is medium-sized. The rearrangement links TRBV20-1 to TRBJ1-4; 7 nucleotides match TRBD1. The V segment lost 3 bases and the J segment 2 bases; nucleotides outside the gene matches: 3. The CDR3 loop spans 14 amino acids. Germline values: CDR1 DFQATT, CDR2 SNEGSKA (reference sequence). The CDR3 region is CSASSTGTNEKLFF. CDR3 bases: TGCAGTGCTAGCTCGACAGGGACTAATGAAAAACTGTTTTTT.

This clonotype was observed at least ten times. This chain connects TRBV5-1 to TRBJ2-2; D ambiguous. V was shortened by 2 bases and J by 5 bases, with 4 bases between the two germline ends. CDR3 length equals 12 residues. Germline values: CDR1 SGHRS, CDR2 YFSETQ. The CDR3 sequence is CASSLKTGELFF. DNA for the CDR3: TGCGCCAGCAGCTTAAAAACCGGGGAGCTGTTTTTT. Filled out from reference TRBV5-1 and TRBJ2-2, the complete variable domain reads KAGVTQTPRYLIKTRGQQVTLSCSPISGHRSVSWYQQTPGQGLQFLFEYFSETQRNKGNFPGRFSGRQFSNSRSEMNVSTLELGDSALYLCASSLKTGELFFGEGSRLTVL.

This clonotype occurred many times. V usage is TRBV15 and J usage is TRBJ1-5; no clear D gene. The CDR3 loop spans 13 amino acids. The germline gives CDR1 LNHNV, CDR2 YYDKDF (reference sequence). Trimming shortened V by 5 bases and J by 5 bases, and 10 bases separated the two germline ends. CDR3 residues: CATSSEGDQPQHF. CDR3 bases: TGTGCCACCAGCTCAGAGGGCGATCAGCCCCAGCATTTT.

In its sample, this clonotype was seen many times. The chain uses TRBV24-1 and TRBJ2-5, with 9 bases that match TRBD1. Germline V lookup: CDR1 KGHDR, CDR2 SFDVKD. The CDR3 totals 13 residues. V trimming: 5 bases; J trimming: 5 bases; junction bases outside the gene matches: 2. CDR3 amino acids: CATSGDREETQYF. Here the CDR3 DNA reads TGTGCCACCAGTGGGGACAGGGAGGAGACCCAGTACTTC.

This clonotype was recorded at least ten times. The rearrangement links TRBV28 to TRBJ1-5, with TRBD1 identical over 7 bases. The CDR3 contains 13 residues. Germline V lookup: CDR1 MDHEN, CDR2 SYDVKM. DNA of the CDR3: TGTACCTCAGGGGGGTGGAGCAATCAGCCCCAGCATTTT. Protein product: CTSGGWSNQPQHF.

This clonotype was found many times. The chain employs TRBV11-2 and TRBJ2-1; D is possibly TRBD1 (6 bases). The CDR3 runs 15 residues. Germline V gives CDR1 SGHAT, CDR2 FQNNGV. Deletions cut 1 base from V and 7 bases from J, with 14 bases between. The chain's CDR3 is CASSLVWTVNNEQFF. The CDR3 DNA reads as TGTGCCAGCAGCTTAGTTTGGACAGTTAATAATGAGCAGTTCTTC.

This clonotype was counted ten times or more. The chain links TRBV6-1 to TRBJ1-1; the match to TRBD1 covers 7 bases. The J segment lost 0 bases and the V segment lost 5 bases, leaving 6 bases of the junction unmatched. The CDR3 extends over 15 amino acids. CDR1 is MNHNS and CDR2 is SASEGT in the germline V gene. The CDR3 DNA reads TGTGCCAGCAGTTTAGCGGGACAGATGAACACTGAAGCTTTCTTT. It is translated as CASSLAGQMNTEAFF.